The 14 T cell receptor beta chains presented below share a single source sample, sequenced in a study of cytomegalovirus exposure and HLA in healthy donors. It was with 60 Vbeta and 13 Jbeta primers that the PCR ran. The table came from immunoSEQ multiplex PCR; TCRdb's copy has only in-frame clones and leaves some out. The profile covers roughly 180,000 clones, with about 10% appearing a single time and 1% to 1.5% taken by the ten largest. The sequencing input was PBMCs. The receptors stem from a woman in her thirties in good health and CMV-seropositive.

The chain carries TRBV10-1 and TRBJ2-2; 8 positions agree with TRBD1. V trimming: 4 bases; J trimming: 4 bases; junction bases outside the gene matches: 8. The CDR3 runs to 16 residues. The germline V gene encodes CDR1 WNHNN and CDR2 SYGVQD (reference sequence). The CDR3 sequence is CASSGGRGPLTGELFF. The DNA for the CDR3 is TGCGCCAGCAGTGGAGGCAGGGGGCCCCTCACCGGGGAGCTGTTTTTT.

This clone was found a few times. This chain joins TRBV29-1 and TRBJ2-1, with D maybe TRBD1 (6 bases). CDR1 is SQVTM, CDR2 ANQGSEA, per germline. The CDR3 is made up of 18 amino acids. V lost 1 base, J lost 0 bases, and 19 bases lay in between. Here the CDR3 DNA reads TGCAGCGTTGAAGCTCTTCCGGGACACCGAAGCTCCTACAATGAGCAGTTCTTC. This translates into CSVEALPGHRSSYNEQFF.

This clone was observed a few times. The gene calls are TRBV5-4 and TRBJ2-6; D is unclear. Germline V gene lookup returns CDR1 SGHNT and CDR2 YYREEE (reference sequence). This CDR3 spans 14 amino acids. The V gene lost 2 bases and the J gene lost 0 bases, with 3 bases spanning the gap. The CDR3 sequence: CASSFYSGANVLTF. CDR3 in DNA: TGTGCCAGCAGCTTCTACTCTGGGGCCAACGTCCTGACTTTC.

This clone was counted only a few times. The chain is built from TRBV23-1 and TRBJ2-3, with TRBD2 as a possible D gene (6 bases). TRBV23-1 qualifies as an ORF whose function is uncertain. The CDR3 runs to 15 residues. Trimming pared 9 bases from V and 2 bases from J, leaving 18 bases between. The CDR3 loop reads CARTGVPFPTDTQYF. The CDR3 DNA reads TGCGCCAGGACGGGGGTTCCCTTTCCCACAGATACGCAGTATTTT.

There are a few counts of this clone. The chain uses TRBV5-8 and TRBJ1-1, with D hard to call. The CDR3 runs 12 residues. Trimming took off 0 bases at V and 7 bases at J, with 7 bases between the two ends. Germline V lookup: CDR1 SGHTS, CDR2 YDEGEE. The DNA for the CDR3 is TGTGCCAGCAGCTTGGATATAGTTGAAGCTTTCTTT. This gives the protein CASSLDIVEAFF.

This clone occurred a few times. This chain links TRBV29-1 with TRBJ2-5; 7 bases agree with TRBD2. CDR1 and CDR2 from the germline V gene are SQVTM and ANQGSEA. The CDR3 covers 14 residues. With V trimmed by 0 bases and J by 6 bases, 7 bases remained unmatched. CDR3 in amino acids: CSVEDRGSEKTQYF. For the CDR3, the DNA is TGCAGCGTTGAAGATCGCGGGAGTGAGAAGACCCAGTACTTC.

This clone appeared a few times. V is TRBV13 and J is TRBJ2-7; unclear D gene. Germline V gene data show CDR1 as PRHDT and CDR2 as FYEKMQ (reference sequence). Trimming stripped 0 bases from V and 1 base from J, with 4 bases between. The CDR3 sequence is 13 residues long. CDR3 in amino acids: CASSLGQSYEQYF. In DNA form, the CDR3 reads TGTGCCAGCAGCTTAGGACAGTCCTACGAGCAGTACTTC. Supplemented by reference TRBV13 and TRBJ2-7, the full variable domain reads AAGVIQSPRHLIKEKRETATLKCYPIPRHDTVYWYQQGPGQDPQFLISFYEKMQSDKGSIPDRFSAQQFSDYHSELNMSSLELGDSALYFCASSLGQSYEQYFGPGTRLTVT.

The chain employs TRBV10-1 and TRBJ2-2; tentative D call: TRBD1 (7 bases). The CDR3 sequence is 15 residues long. Germline CDR1 is WNHNN and CDR2 is SYGVQD (reference sequence). Trimming removed 8 bases at V and 5 bases at J, with 18 bases between. CDR3 in amino acids: CASSRNRGGTGELFF. The CDR3 bases are TGCGCCAGCTCTCGCAACAGGGGAGGAACCGGGGAGCTGTTTTTT.

The chain couples TRBV6-5 to TRBJ2-7, with D possibly being TRBD1 (5 bases). Germline CDR1 MNHEY, CDR2 SVGAGI. The CDR3 totals 11 residues. Trimming shortened V by 11 bases and J by 6 bases, and 14 bases separated the two germline ends. The CDR3 loop is CALGPLGEQYF. CDR3 coding DNA: TGTGCCTTGGGGCCTTTGGGCGAGCAGTACTTC.

The chain has TRBV4-1 and TRBJ1-5; D may be TRBD1 (6 bases). V was cut by 0 bases and J by 0 bases, with 6 bases left in between. Germline loops: CDR1 MGHRA, CDR2 YSYEKL. The CDR3 contains 15 residues. The chain's CDR3 is CASSQEDSSNQPQHF. DNA for the CDR3: TGCGCCAGCAGCCAAGAGGACAGTAGCAATCAGCCCCAGCATTTT.

Here the CDR3 DNA reads TGTGCCTGTCGTTCGACCGGGGAGCTGTTTTTT. Translation gives CACRSTGELFF. The chain uses TRBV30 and TRBJ2-2; D gene unclear. V lost 6 bases and J 5 bases, leaving 7 bases between the germline ends. CDR3 length: 11 amino acids. Per the germline V gene, CDR1 is GTSNPN and CDR2 is SVGIG (reference sequence).

This clone came up a few times. The chain employs TRBV27 and TRBJ2-1; D ambiguous. The germline V gene encodes CDR1 MNHEY and CDR2 SMNVEV (reference sequence). This CDR3 contains 15 residues. The V and J ends lost 6 bases and 9 bases respectively, with 21 bases between them. CDR3 DNA: TGTGCCAGCAGCCAGATGGCAGAGGTTGTCAGTGAGCAGTTCTTC. Its protein is CASSQMAEVVSEQFF.

Only a few counts were recorded for this clone. The V call is TRBV18, the J call TRBJ2-1; the match to TRBD2 covers 7 bases. Per the germline V gene, CDR1 is KGHSH and CDR2 is LQKENI. This CDR3 has 16 residues. V lost 2 bases, J lost 9 bases, and 13 bases stayed unmatched. CDR3 region: CASSPREGLGLVEQFF. CDR3 nucleotide sequence: TGTGCCAGCTCACCAAGGGAAGGACTAGGTTTAGTTGAGCAGTTCTTC.

The V gene is TRBV27, the J gene TRBJ1-4, with 8 bases fitting TRBD1. Trimming took 3 bases from V and 5 from J; bases not matched to a gene: 2. The CDR3 length is 14 residues. CDR1 is MNHEY and CDR2 is SMNVEV in the germline V gene (reference sequence). The CDR3 sequence: CASSLDRVNEKLFF. The DNA for the CDR3 is TGTGCCAGCAGTTTGGACAGGGTAAATGAAAAACTGTTTTTT.